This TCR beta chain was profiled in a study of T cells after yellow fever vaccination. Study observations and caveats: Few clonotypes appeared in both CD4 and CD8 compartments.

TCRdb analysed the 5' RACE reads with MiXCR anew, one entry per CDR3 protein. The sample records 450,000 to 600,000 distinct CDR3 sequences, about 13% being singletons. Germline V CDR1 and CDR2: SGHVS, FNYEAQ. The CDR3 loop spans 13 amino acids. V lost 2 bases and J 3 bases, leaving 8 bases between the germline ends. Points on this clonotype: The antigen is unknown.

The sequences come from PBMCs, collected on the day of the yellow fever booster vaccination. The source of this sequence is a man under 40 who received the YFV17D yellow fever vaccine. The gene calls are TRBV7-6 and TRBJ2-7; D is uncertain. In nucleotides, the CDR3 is TGTGCCAGCAGCTTAAGTGCGCTCTACGAGCAGTACTTC. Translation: CASSLSALYEQYF.